One and the same sample provided the 32 T cell receptor beta chains below, sequenced in a study of multiple sclerosis patients with progressive multifocal leukoencephalopathy. Sequenced by immunoSEQ multiplex PCR; TCRdb stores in-frame clones only, minus some. The sample has around 30,000 clones; roughly 89% are singletons. The time point is: 12 to 13 months of natalizumab therapy. The starting material was PBMCs, obtained from a patient treated with natalizumab. Every receptor here comes from a human donor with multiple sclerosis.

The chain couples TRBV5-1 to TRBJ2-7, with D possibly TRBD1 on 5 matching bases. This CDR3 region has 12 residues. Per germline, CDR1 SGHRS and CDR2 YFSETQ. V was shortened by 2 bases and J by 6 bases, with 9 bases between the two germline ends. This chain's CDR3 is CASSFSGSEQYF. In DNA form, the CDR3 reads TGCGCCAGCAGCTTTTCAGGGTCCGAGCAGTACTTC.

The V call is TRBV18, the J call TRBJ2-7; 9 nucleotides align to TRBD1. Germline V gives CDR1 KGHSH, CDR2 LQKENI. V dropped 3 bases and J dropped 5; count of bases not matched to a gene: 8. There are 15 residues in the CDR3. CDR3 nucleotide sequence: TGTGCCAGCTCACCTGCGGACAGGGGTTTAGACGAGCAGTACTTC. This encodes CASSPADRGLDEQYF. Full variable domain (missing parts from reference TRBV18 and TRBJ2-7): NAGVMQNPRHLVRRRGQEARLRCSPMKGHSHVYWYRQLPEEGLKFMVYLQKENIIDESGMPKERFSAEFPKEGPSILRIQQVVRGDSAAYFCASSPADRGLDEQYFGPGTRLTVT.

This clone was counted between two and nine times. V gene TRBV19 combines with J gene TRBJ1-4; 8 nucleotides align to TRBD1. Trimming removed 5 bases from V and 4 bases from J; junction bases left unmatched: 3. The CDR3 contains 14 residues. Germline V CDR1 and CDR2: LNHDA, SQIVND (reference sequence). The CDR3 region has the DNA TGTGCCAGTAGTCCGGGACAGGTTAATGAAAAACTGTTTTTT. Translation gives CASSPGQVNEKLFF.

J is TRBJ2-2 and V is TRBV9, with a tentative D call TRBD2 (7 bases). In germline, CDR1 is SGDLS, CDR2 YYNGEE. Trimming cost V 3 bases and J 7 bases, with 16 bases left between them. There are 15 residues in the CDR3. The CDR3: CASSGLGGRDGELFF. CDR3 DNA: TGTGCCAGCAGCGGCCTGGGGGGGCGCGACGGGGAGCTGTTTTTT.

The V and J genes are TRBV5-6 and TRBJ2-2; D remains unclear. The CDR3 spans 15 residues. Trimming took off 4 bases at V and 3 bases at J, with 13 bases between the two ends. Germline-derived CDR1 and CDR2 are SGHDT and YYEEEE. CDR3 sequence: CASSRIAPDTGELFF. In nucleotides, the CDR3 is TGTGCCAGCAGCAGAATTGCACCGGACACCGGGGAGCTGTTTTTT.

This chain connects TRBV7-9 to TRBJ2-3, with 11 bases matching TRBD2. Germline V gene sequence: CDR1 SEHNR, CDR2 FQNEAQ (reference sequence). V lost 6 bases to trimming and J lost 5 bases; unmatched junction nucleotides: 7. The CDR3 extends over 15 amino acids. CDR3 bases: TGTGCCAGCAGGTCCCGTAGCGGGGGGGAAGATACGCAGTATTTT. This encodes CASRSRSGGEDTQYF.

The chain couples TRBV11-2 to TRBJ1-1, with 7 bases matching TRBD1. The CDR3 has 15 residues. Trimming took 6 bases from V and 1 from J; bases not matched to a gene: 8. Per germline, CDR1 SGHAT and CDR2 FQNNGV. The CDR3 nucleotides read TGTGCCAGCAGACACCAGGGGGGAAAGAACACTGAAGCTTTCTTT. Its translation: CASRHQGGKNTEAFF.

The chain has TRBV2 and TRBJ2-1; D gene uncertain. Trimming removed 2 bases from V and 4 bases from J, with 0 bases in between. The V gene's germline CDR1 is SNHLY and CDR2 FYNNEI. CDR3 size: 11 residues. CDR3 amino acids: CASSEYNEQFF. CDR3 sequence (DNA): TGTGCCAGCAGTGAATACAATGAGCAGTTCTTC.

This clone was counted a few times. The chain recombines TRBV4-3 with TRBJ2-7; tentative D call: TRBD1 (5 bases). The CDR3 has 15 amino acids. Germline CDR1 is LGHNA and CDR2 is YSLEER. Trimming pared 0 bases from V and 7 bases from J, leaving 16 bases between. The CDR3 nucleotides are TGCGCCAGCAGCCAAGAGGTTGGACATCGATGGGAGCAGTACTTC. Its translation is CASSQEVGHRWEQYF.

The chain couples TRBV18 to TRBJ2-1, with 7 bases that match TRBD1. This CDR3 spans 16 amino acids. In germline, CDR1 is KGHSH, CDR2 LQKENI. V was clipped by 5 bases and J by 3 bases; unmatched bases: 10. The CDR3 sequence: CASSAPTGLRYNEQFF. CDR3 DNA sequence: TGTGCCAGCTCAGCCCCGACAGGGTTGCGCTACAATGAGCAGTTCTTC.

The J gene is TRBJ1-6, the V gene TRBV30; D remains unclear. Germline CDR1 is GTSNPN and CDR2 is SVGIG (reference sequence). Trimming took off 4 bases at V and 7 bases at J, with 8 bases between the two ends. The CDR3 consists of 12 residues. CDR3 nucleotide sequence: TGTGCCTGGACCCGCCGGAATTCACCCCTCCACTTT. It specifies CAWTRRNSPLHF.

The chain uses TRBV4-2 and TRBJ1-6; D unresolved. V lost 4 bases and J 5 bases, leaving 9 bases between the germline ends. Germline CDR1 LGHNA, CDR2 YNFKEQ. The CDR3 totals 14 residues. The DNA of the CDR3 is TGTGCCAGCAGCCTCGGGCAGAATAATTCACCCCTCCACTTT. This gives the protein CASSLGQNNSPLHF.

This clone has just one count. V gene TRBV19 combines with J gene TRBJ2-4, with 13 bases aligning to TRBD2. With V trimmed by 5 bases and J by 6 bases, 13 bases remained unmatched. CDR1 and CDR2 from the germline V gene are LNHDA and SQIVND (reference sequence). There are 18 residues in the CDR3. This chain's CDR3 is CASSLTSGLAGVGNIQYF. The DNA for the CDR3 is TGTGCCAGTAGTCTAACTTCCGGACTAGCGGGGGTAGGAAACATTCAGTACTTC.

Comment on this clone: The junction does not match germline at one end; this may be a read error. CDR3 loop: CASTLSGTDRKTQYF. CDR3 in DNA: TGCGCCAGCACCTTGTCCGGGACCGACCGCAAGACCCAGTACTTC. V and J are TRBV5-1 and TRBJ2-5, with D perhaps assigned TRBD1 or TRBD2 (5 bases each). The germline V gene has CDR1 SGHRS and CDR2 YFSETQ. This CDR3 has 15 residues.

V gene TRBV6-1 combines with J gene TRBJ2-2; 9 bases are shared with TRBD1. V dropped 4 bases and J dropped 5; count of bases not matched to a gene: 5. Germline-derived CDR1 and CDR2 are MNHNS and SASEGT. The CDR3 has 15 amino acids. The CDR3 bases are TGTGCCAGCAGTGTACAGGGGGCGGGTACCGGGGAGCTGTTTTTT. Amino acids: CASSVQGAGTGELFF.

V usage is TRBV5-4 and J usage is TRBJ1-2; D gene uncertain. Germline CDR1 SGHNT, CDR2 YYREEE (reference sequence). The CDR3 contains 15 residues. Between the trimmed V and J ends, which lost 1 base and 2 bases, there was a span of 12 bases. The CDR3 is CASSLSSSGNYGYTF. The CDR3, as DNA: TGTGCCAGCAGCTTGAGTAGCAGCGGAAACTATGGCTACACCTTC.

This chain uses TRBV6-8 with TRBJ1-2; 7 positions match TRBD1. The CDR3 sequence is 14 residues long. The V segment lost 7 bases and the J segment 3 bases; nucleotides outside the gene matches: 8. Germline CDR1 and CDR2: MNHGY and SAAAGT. CDR3 DNA: TGTGCCAGCACCCGACAGGGTCCCTACTATGGCTACACCTTC. Translated: CASTRQGPYYGYTF.

The V call is TRBV18, the J call TRBJ1-2, with TRBD1 as a possible D gene (6 bases). The CDR3 extends over 13 amino acids. CDR1 KGHSH and CDR2 LQKENI come from the germline V gene. Trimming stripped 2 bases from V and 6 bases from J, with 10 bases between. CDR3 coding DNA: TGTGCCAGCTCACCAGTACAGGGAGATGGCTACACCTTC. Translated: CASSPVQGDGYTF.

In its sample, this clone was seen a few times. The gene calls are TRBV2 and TRBJ2-7; no clear D. The CDR3 contains 14 residues. Per germline, CDR1 SNHLY and CDR2 FYNNEI. Trimming shortened V by 2 bases and J by 3 bases, and 11 bases separated the two germline ends. The chain's CDR3 is CASSERVRNYEQYF. The CDR3 DNA reads as TGTGCCAGCAGTGAAAGAGTCAGGAACTACGAGCAGTACTTC.

The rearrangement links TRBV5-4 to TRBJ1-1; tentative D call: TRBD1 (6 bases). The CDR3 totals 14 residues. Germline CDR1 SGHNT, CDR2 YYREEE (reference sequence). The ends were cut back, 2 bases at V and 5 bases at J, with 13 bases in the middle. CDR3 residues: CASSFQGKRTEAFF. DNA for the CDR3: TGTGCCAGCAGCTTCCAGGGGAAGAGGACTGAAGCTTTCTTT.

The chain combines TRBV19 with TRBJ2-7; D ambiguous. Germline lookup yields CDR1 LNHDA and CDR2 SQIVND (reference sequence). V lost 2 bases to trimming and J lost 4 bases, with 9 bases between them. The CDR3 has 13 residues. The CDR3 sequence: CASSILPEYEQYF. The CDR3, as DNA: TGTGCCAGTAGTATACTTCCGGAGTACGAGCAGTACTTC.

The chain combines TRBV27 with TRBJ2-1; maybe TRBD1 (5 bases). This CDR3 comprises 11 residues. Per the germline V gene, CDR1 is MNHEY and CDR2 is SMNVEV (reference sequence). The CDR3 loop reads CESGLGHEQFF. CDR3 nucleotides: TGTGAGTCAGGCCTGGGGCATGAGCAGTTCTTC.

The chain links TRBV6-6 to TRBJ1-5, with D unclear. The CDR3 runs to 13 residues. The V gene's germline CDR1 is MNHNY and CDR2 SVGAGI (reference sequence). V dropped 6 bases and J dropped 5 bases, with 11 bases sitting between them. The CDR3 sequence: CASRSGVHQPQHF. CDR3 coding DNA: TGTGCCAGCAGGTCAGGCGTACATCAGCCCCAGCATTTT.

In its sample, this clone was seen once. The chain is built from TRBV11-2 and TRBJ2-7; D could derive from TRBD1 or TRBD2 (5 bases each). Germline assignment: CDR1 SGHAT and CDR2 FQNNGV. V was cut by 10 bases and J by 2 bases, with 18 bases left in between. CDR3 length equals 14 residues. CDR3 sequence: CATTAGTPPYEQYF. The CDR3 coding sequence is TGTGCCACGACCGCCGGGACGCCACCCTACGAGCAGTACTTC.

CDR3 DNA: TGTGCCAGCAGTTACGGAACGACAGGGCCCAATGAGCAGTTCTTC. It is translated as CASSYGTTGPNEQFF. V is TRBV6-5 and J is TRBJ2-1, with TRBD1 identical over 7 bases. CDR1 is MNHEY, CDR2 SVGAGI, per germline. The CDR3 runs 15 residues. V shed 2 bases, J shed 6 bases, and the junction held 7 bases outside the gene matches.

The chain recombines TRBV18 with TRBJ1-5; TRBD1 matches at 9 bases. CDR3 size: 15 residues. Germline trimming cut 2 bases from V and 3 bases from J; bases unmatched to any gene: 2. The germline CDR1 and CDR2 sequences are KGHSH and LQKENI. The CDR3 here is CASSPGTGNNQPQHF. The CDR3 DNA sequence: TGTGCCAGCTCACCAGGGACAGGGAACAATCAGCCCCAGCATTTT.

The chain uses TRBV21-1 and TRBJ2-7; the D call of TRBD1 is as the table states it, not checked on the DNA. TRBV21-1 is a recognized pseudogene. CDR3 size: 15 residues. In DNA, the CDR3 is TGTGCCAGCAGCGTACGGGACAGGGGTTCCTACGAGCAGTACTTC. Translated: CASSVRDRGSYEQYF.

The chain joins TRBV7-3 to TRBJ2-1; no clear D. Trimming pared 5 bases from V and 7 bases from J, leaving 12 bases between. CDR1 SGHTA and CDR2 FQGTGA come from the germline V gene. The CDR3 consists of 13 residues. The CDR3 region is CASSPRGGNEQFF. CDR3 DNA: TGTGCCAGCAGCCCCCGAGGTGGAAATGAGCAGTTCTTC.

J is TRBJ1-2 and V is TRBV19; TRBD1 is a possible D gene (5 bases). Trimming shortened V by 5 bases and J by 6 bases, and 13 bases separated the two germline ends. This CDR3 region has 13 residues. Germline CDR1 reads LNHDA; CDR2 reads SQIVND (reference sequence). The CDR3 nucleotides read TGTGCCAGTAGTCCGGACGGAGGGGATGGCTACACCTTC. Translated: CASSPDGGDGYTF.

The V and J genes are TRBV14 and TRBJ1-6; D might be TRBD1 (5 bases). The CDR3 contains 13 residues. The V end lost 3 bases, the J end lost 15 bases, and 15 bases lay between the germline ends. CDR1 and CDR2 (germline): SGHDN, FVKESK. CDR3 residues: CASSHPGGGHLHF. The CDR3, as DNA: TGTGCCAGCAGCCATCCCGGTGGGGGTCACCTCCACTTT.

The J gene is TRBJ2-2, the V gene TRBV12-5; D remains unclear. With 1 base removed from V and 6 bases from J, the gap between germline ends came to 3 bases. The germline V gene has CDR1 LGHNT and CDR2 FRNRAP. This CDR3 spans 12 amino acids. Here the CDR3 DNA reads TGTGCTAGTGGTTTGGAAGCCGGGGAGCTGTTTTTT. It codes for CASGLEAGELFF.

The rearrangement uses TRBV29-1 and TRBJ1-2; TRBD1 aligns across 9 bases. The CDR3 extends over 13 amino acids. Germline values: CDR1 SQVTM, CDR2 ANQGSEA. The trim removed 6 bases at V and 5 bases at J, leaving 7 bases unmatched. The CDR3 region is CSVGDREGYGYTF. The CDR3 bases are TGCAGCGTGGGGGACAGGGAAGGGTATGGCTACACCTTC.